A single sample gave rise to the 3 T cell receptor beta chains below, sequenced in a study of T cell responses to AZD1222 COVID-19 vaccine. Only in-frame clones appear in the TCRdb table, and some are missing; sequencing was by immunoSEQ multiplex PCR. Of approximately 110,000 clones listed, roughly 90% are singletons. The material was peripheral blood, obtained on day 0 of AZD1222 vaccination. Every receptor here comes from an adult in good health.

The CDR3 spells CASSVVETGPYGYTF. The CDR3 nucleotides are TGTGCCAGCAGCGTTGTTGAGACAGGGCCCTATGGCTACACCTTC. The J gene is TRBJ1-2, the V gene TRBV7-2, with TRBD1 identical over 7 bases. The CDR3 runs to 15 residues. Germline V gene data show CDR1 as SGHTA and CDR2 as FQGNSA. Trimming at V came to 5 bases and at J to 4 bases, leaving 10 bases not matched to a gene. The variable domain in full, completed from reference TRBV7-2 and TRBJ1-2, reads GAGVSQSPSNKVTEKGKDVELRCDPISGHTALYWYRQSLGQGLEFLIYFQGNSAPDKSGLPSDRFSAERTGGSVSTLTIQRTQQEDSAVYLCASSVVETGPYGYTFGSGTRLTVV.

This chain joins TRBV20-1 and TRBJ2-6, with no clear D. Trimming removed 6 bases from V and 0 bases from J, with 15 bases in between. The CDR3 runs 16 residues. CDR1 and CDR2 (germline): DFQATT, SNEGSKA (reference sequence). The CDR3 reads CSASGRVLSGANVLTF. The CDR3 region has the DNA TGCAGTGCCAGTGGCAGAGTCCTCTCTGGGGCCAACGTCCTGACTTTC.

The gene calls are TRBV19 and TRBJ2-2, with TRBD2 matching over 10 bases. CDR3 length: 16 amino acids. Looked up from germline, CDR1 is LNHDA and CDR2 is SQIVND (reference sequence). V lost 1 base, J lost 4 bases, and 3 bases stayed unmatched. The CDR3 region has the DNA TGTGCCAGTAGTATAGGGCTAGCGGGGGCCACCGGGGAGCTGTTTTTT. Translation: CASSIGLAGATGELFF.